The entry below describes one T cell receptor (beta chain). This entry is derived from a study of blood T cell repertoires in COVID-19. Sequenced by immunoSEQ multiplex PCR; TCRdb stores in-frame clones only, minus some. The sample contains under 450,000 clones, about 90% of which appear only once. CDR1 SEHNR and CDR2 FQNEAQ come from the germline V gene (reference sequence). Trimming cost V 7 bases and J 3 bases, with 16 bases left between them. The CDR3 runs 14 residues. This chain links TRBV7-9 with TRBJ2-7; weak D call: TRBD2 (5 bases). Sequencing used PBMCs or T cells enriched from blood (not recorded which). The TCR comes from a woman in her thirties who had recovered from COVID-19. For the CDR3, the DNA is TGTGCCAGCACCCCTCACGCCGGGGTCTACGAGCAGTACTTC. Its protein product is CASTPHAGVYEQYF.